This T cell receptor (beta chain) comes out of a study of CD8+CD57+ T cells in acquired aplastic anemia (dated by TCRdb to 2016 to 2018). At the level of the whole study: On average, sorted CD4+ and CD8+ cells yielded around 3.4 ug of extracted DNA, with a range of roughly 0.18 to 27.4 ug. CD8+CD57+ expansion was defined as a frequency above the mean frequency observed in healthy subjects.

Profiling of TCR beta VDJ combinations and CDR3 sequences used genomic DNA as the template. TCR repertoire sequencing was run on an Illumina HiSeq 2000. The published analysis was carried out like this. Repertoires were assessed using TRBV/TRBJ rearrangement plots, CDR3 size and DJ length profiles, and Simpson's diversity index. Whichever DNA sequence was most abundant in the deep sequencing data was defined as the immunodominant clone. CDR3 amino acid sequences were checked for sharing across subjects and were also compared against the VDJdb database and published repertoires. TCRdb reanalyzed the raw reads on its own, using fastp at Q25 for trimming and MiXCR for clone calling, and kept in-frame beta chains. CDR3 protein duplicates are merged, each entry listing the most common genes and DNA. TCRdb's processing, not the study's, gives the V and J calls here. Recorded for this sample are around 180,000 distinct CDR3 sequences; about half of them occurred a single time. About 1.7% of the sample comes from the top ten.

Expansion of CD8+CD57+ cells had been shown by flow cytometry in the patients chosen for sequencing. All patients had severe acquired aplastic anemia diagnosed by International Study of Aplastic Anemia and Agranulocytosis and Camitta criteria. No therapy had been received by the patients at the time of blood sampling. TCR repertoires of sorted CD4+ and CD8+ blood T cells from severe aplastic anemia patients and healthy subjects were deep-sequenced in the study. Patients were enrolled in the USA under clinicaltrials.gov protocols 00001620, 01623167, 00001397, 00071045, 00081523 and 00961064. Ficoll-Paque density gradient centrifugation was used to isolate peripheral blood mononuclear cells. Before DNA extraction, CD4+ and CD8+ T cells were sorted with FACS or magnetic beads. The paper's findings and limits, for the study overall: No significant difference in CD8+ Simpson's diversity was found between patients and healthy controls (P=0.060). Around 30 CD8+ CDR3 sequences were found in both patients and controls but appeared to be highly expressed in patients and within the immunodominant clones of the patients.

The junction shows trimming of 5 bases on V and 4 bases on J, plus 15 bases between the germline ends. The germline V gene (reference sequence) sets CDR1 to LNHNV and CDR2 to YYDKDF. Measured from the cysteine to the phenylalanine, the CDR3 is 14 residues long. Just the 42-base CDR3 DNA is kept, in frame starting at base 1. This clonotype was counted many times. No antigen is known for it. Nothing much larger sits one base from this clone, and base qualities are not available. This chain joins TRBV15 to TRBJ2-7; a tentative D match to TRBD2 spans 7 bases. The TCR was taken from a human donor with aplastic anemia. Sequencing was done on a sample of sorted CD4+, CD8+, or CD8+CD57+ T cells (not recorded which) from PBMCs. In nucleotide form, the sequence is TGTGCCACCAGCGAGGGGGGGCGCGGGTACGAGCAGTACTTC. It is translated as CATSEGGRGYEQYF.